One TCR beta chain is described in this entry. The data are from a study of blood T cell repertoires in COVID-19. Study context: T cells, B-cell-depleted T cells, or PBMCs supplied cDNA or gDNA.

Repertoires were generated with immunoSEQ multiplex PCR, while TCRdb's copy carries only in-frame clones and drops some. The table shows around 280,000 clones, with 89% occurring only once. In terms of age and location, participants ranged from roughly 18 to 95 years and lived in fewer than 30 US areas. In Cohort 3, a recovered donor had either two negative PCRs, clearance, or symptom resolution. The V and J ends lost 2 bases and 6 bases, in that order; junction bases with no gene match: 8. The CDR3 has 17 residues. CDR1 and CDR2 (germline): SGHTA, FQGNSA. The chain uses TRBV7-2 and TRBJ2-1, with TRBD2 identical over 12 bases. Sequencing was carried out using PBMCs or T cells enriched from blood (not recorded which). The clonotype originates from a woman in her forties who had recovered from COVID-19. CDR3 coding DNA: TGTGCCAGCAGCTTATTGTCCGTGGGACTAGCGGGCAATGAGCAGTTCTTC. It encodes CASSLLSVGLAGNEQFF. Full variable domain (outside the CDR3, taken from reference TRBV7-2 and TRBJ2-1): GAGVSQSPSNKVTEKGKDVELRCDPISGHTALYWYRQSLGQGLEFLIYFQGNSAPDKSGLPSDRFSAERTGGSVSTLTIQRTQQEDSAVYLCASSLLSVGLAGNEQFFGPGTRLTVL.